This TCR beta chain was obtained from a study of cytomegalovirus exposure and HLA in healthy donors. Broader study findings: Available immune exposure information covered CMV serostatus only.

Notes on this clone: Antigen unknown.

Primers: 60 Vbeta forward and 13 Jbeta reverse. Using immunoSEQ multiplex PCR, the repertoire was profiled, and TCRdb retains in-frame clones only, with some absent. The data show about 190,000 clones, roughly 80% seen once. The CDR3 consists of 14 residues. Per germline, CDR1 SGHVS and CDR2 FNYEAQ. With V trimmed by 4 bases and J by 6 bases, 9 bases remained unmatched. This chain connects TRBV7-6 to TRBJ2-7; 7 bases map to TRBD2. The clonotype was recovered from a woman aged 25 to 39 in good health and CMV-seropositive. Sequenced input: PBMCs. For the CDR3, the DNA is TGTGCCAGCAGCTCTCGGACGGGAGGCGGCGAGCAGTACTTC. It encodes CASSSRTGGGEQYF.